The sequence of this TCR beta chain was determined in a study of breast tumors, draining lymph nodes, adjacent tissues. Breast cancer patients provided tissue from their axillary draining lymph nodes. Note on this clonotype: Its antigen is not identified. The conserved phenylalanine or tryptophan is not found at the CDR3 terminus, so this likely reflects a read error.

Study-level results: Tumors had less TCR diversity than lymph nodes, more than nontumor tissue. Data fit most tumor T cells coming from lymph node, expanding in tumor. Luminal-like breast cancer showed significantly greater tumor-nontumor repertoire similarity than basal-like breast cancer did. Tumor T cell lymph node origin was a supported hypothesis, not proven.

The CDR3 covers 15 residues. V lost 6 bases, J lost 8 bases, and 17 bases lay in between. TCRdb independently ran MiXCR on the multiplex PCR reads; one entry per CDR3 protein. The table includes under 350,000 distinct CDR3 sequences, around 30% detected once. The sample was axillary lymph node tissue. The TCR was taken from a female donor with breast cancer. Some clones in this sample may be carry-over from other donors' samples. This chain uses TRBV12-3 or TRBV12-4 with TRBJ1-6; D perhaps matches TRBD1 (5 bases). The CDR3, as DNA: TGTGCCAGCAGCCCCGGGGCGGCGGGTTATTCACCCCTCCACGTT. Protein product: CASSPGAAGYSPLHV.